A selection of T cell receptor beta chains follows, all from one sample in a study of blood T cell repertoires in COVID-19. Sequenced by immunoSEQ multiplex PCR; TCRdb stores in-frame clones only, minus some. The table lists fewer than 100,000 clones, roughly 85% of them singletons. What was sequenced was peripheral blood. Receptor source: a man over 45 with COVID-19, enrolled during active disease. Each CDR3 is given with its conserved first and last residue. A D gene is named only where the DNA matches it firmly. Clone size appears in some rows only: once, few, many, or a class for an expanded clone.

clone_size	cdr3_length	v_call	j_call	d_call	cdr3_nt	cdr3_aa
-	16	TRBV29-1	TRBJ1-1	-	TGCAGCGTTGAATTTGCTACCCTCCCCGGGGGCACTGAAGCTTTCTTT	CSVEFATLPGGTEAFF
-	14	TRBV28	TRBJ1-5	-	TGTGCCAGCAGTATTCAGGGGAGCAATCAGCCCCAGCATTTT	CASSIQGSNQPQHF
-	14	TRBV5-1	TRBJ1-2	-	TGCGCCAGCAGCCCCAGGACCCACGGAGGCGGCTACACCTTC	CASSPRTHGGGYTF
-	12	TRBV24-1	TRBJ1-1	-	TGTGCCACCCGACAGAGTTCTAGTGAAGCTTTCTTT	CATRQSSSEAFF
-	17	TRBV7-2	TRBJ2-7	-	TGTGCCAGCAGTCCCGGGGTAGTCCACTATAGCGGCTACGAGCAGTACTTC	CASSPGVVHYSGYEQYF
-	15	TRBV2	TRBJ2-1	-	TGTGCCAGCAGTCCCCTAGCGTCCTCCTACAATGAGCAGTTCTTC	CASSPLASSYNEQFF
-	17	TRBV14	TRBJ2-2	TRBD1	TGTGCCAGCAGCCAACTCCCCAGGGGGCGAAAGGTCGGGGAGCTGTTTTTT	CASSQLPRGRKVGELFF
-	15	TRBV6-5	TRBJ1-6	-	TGTGCCAGCAGCTTGACCGGGATCTATAATTCACCCCTCCACTTT	CASSLTGIYNSPLHF
-	14	TRBV19	TRBJ2-5	-	TGTGCCAGTAGTATACGCAGGGGATCCGAGACCCAGTACTTC	CASSIRRGSETQYF
-	13	TRBV7-3	TRBJ2-3	-	TGTGCCAGCAGCTTCCAGGCCACAGATACGCAGTATTTT	CASSFQATDTQYF
-	12	TRBV7-9	TRBJ2-7	TRBD1	TGTGCCAGCGGAAGGACAGGGGACGAGCAGTACTTC	CASGRTGDEQYF
few	15	TRBV6-5	TRBJ1-1	TRBD1	TGTGCCAGCAGTTACCTCTGGGACAGAAACACTGAAGCTTTCTTT	CASSYLWDRNTEAFF
-	11	TRBV28	TRBJ2-7	-	TGTGCCAGCAGTTCCCCGCGAGAGCAGTACTTC	CASSSPREQYF
-	14	TRBV28	TRBJ2-5	-	TGTGCCAGCACCGACACCGTGTACCAAGAGACCCAGTACTTC	CASTDTVYQETQYF
-	14	TRBV6-6	TRBJ1-1	-	TGTGCCAGCAGTTACGGGCCGGAGAACACTGAAGCTTTCTTT	CASSYGPENTEAFF
-	17	TRBV9	TRBJ2-1	TRBD2	TGTGCCAGCAGCGTAGACCCACTAGCGGGTACGAACAATGAGCAGTTCTTC	CASSVDPLAGTNNEQFF
-	14	TRBV25-1	TRBJ1-1	TRBD1	TGTGCCAGCACTTCAGGGGGCGCTAGCACTGAAGCTTTCTTT	CASTSGGASTEAFF
-	15	TRBV28	TRBJ2-1	TRBD2	TGTGCCAGCAGTTTAGGGACTAGCGGGAGGATGCTTCAGTTCTTC	CASSLGTSGRMLQFF
-	15	TRBV19	TRBJ1-1	TRBD1	TGTGCCAGTAGTAGCCCCGGGACAGGGAACACTGAAGCTTTCTTT	CASSSPGTGNTEAFF
-	13	TRBV10-2	TRBJ2-3	TRBD1	TGCGCCAGCACTGGGACAGGGGGGCGGGCGCAGTATTTT	CASTGTGGRAQYF
-	17	TRBV7-6	TRBJ2-3	TRBD2	TGTGCCAGCAGCTATTCGGGTAGTGGGAGGGCACCAGATACGCAGTATTTT	CASSYSGSGRAPDTQYF
-	17	TRBV15	TRBJ2-5	-	TGTGCCACCAGCAGAGATTACCTTTCACAGGGCAGAGAGACCCAGTACTTC	CATSRDYLSQGRETQYF
-	16	TRBV24-1	TRBJ2-7	-	TGTGCCACCAGTGATTCAGCGGTGGCTAACCCCTACGAGCAGTACTTC	CATSDSAVANPYEQYF
-	20	TRBV18	TRBJ2-1	TRBD2	TGTGCCAGCTCACCGGGAGTAGGGCTAGCGGGCGGCCTCCTATACAATGAGCAGTTCTTC	CASSPGVGLAGGLLYNEQFF
once	14	TRBV5-1	TRBJ2-5	-	TGCGCCAGCAGCGCTGGTCGCGCGCAAGAGACCCAGTACTTC	CASSAGRAQETQYF
-	15	TRBV5-1	TRBJ1-6	-	TGCGCCAGCAGCTTGGACCAGCGGCAAAATTCACCCCTCCACTTT	CASSLDQRQNSPLHF
-	14	TRBV11-2	TRBJ2-1	TRBD2	TGTGCCAGCAGCTTGACGGGAGGAGGAGGTGAGCAGTTCTTC	CASSLTGGGGEQFF
-	13	TRBV30	TRBJ1-1	TRBD1	TGTGCCTGGACCTTCAGCAGGGGGACTGAAGCTTTCTTT	CAWTFSRGTEAFF
-	19	TRBV19	TRBJ2-7	-	TGTGCCAGTAGTACAAATATCGGGATATCGGGGGACAGCACCTACGAGCAGTACTTC	CASSTNIGISGDSTYEQYF
once	12	TRBV12-3/TRBV12-4	TRBJ1-5	-	TGTGCCAGCAGTCTACGGCGACAGGCCCAGCATTTT	CASSLRRQAQHF
-	15	TRBV18	TRBJ1-5	-	TGTGCCAGCTCATCCCGGTCTCGTCTGGATCAGCCCCAGCATTTT	CASSSRSRLDQPQHF
-	15	TRBV5-5	TRBJ1-2	TRBD1	TGTGCCAGCAAGCCTCACCTACAGGGGCAAGGGGGCTACACCTTC	CASKPHLQGQGGYTF
-	14	TRBV7-7	TRBJ2-2	TRBD1	TGTGCTAGCAGCTCGGACAGGGGCACCGGGGAGCTGTTTTTT	CASSSDRGTGELFF
-	16	TRBV6-6	TRBJ2-3	TRBD2	TGTGCCAGCCGGCTAGCGGGAGGGCCTGGCACAGATACGCAGTATTTT	CASRLAGGPGTDTQYF
-	14	TRBV6-5	TRBJ2-5	-	TGTGCCAGCAGCCTGGAGCGCGCGTCAGAGACCCAGTACTTC	CASSLERASETQYF
-	16	TRBV6-5	TRBJ2-7	TRBD1	TGTGCCAGCAGTTCCGTCGTTCTGGGACAGTTTGGCGAGCAGTACTTC	CASSSVVLGQFGEQYF
-	12	TRBV10-2	TRBJ1-2	-	TGCGCCAGCAGTGCCAGGGCCCATGGCTACACCTTC	CASSARAHGYTF
once	13	TRBV27	TRBJ1-5	-	TGTGCCAGCAGTTTCGGGGGAAATCAGCCCCAGCATTTT	CASSFGGNQPQHF
-	15	TRBV7-9	TRBJ2-1	-	TGTGCCAGCAGCTTAGCACTGGGACTTATCAATGAGCAGTTCTTC	CASSLALGLINEQFF
-	14	TRBV5-1	TRBJ1-2	-	TGCGCCAGCAGACCGACGGAGACCCCCGAGGGCTACACCTTC	CASRPTETPEGYTF
-	13	TRBV24-1	TRBJ2-6	-	TGTGCCACCGGAGGGACCGGGGCCAACGTCCTGACTTTC	CATGGTGANVLTF
-	14	TRBV19	TRBJ2-3	-	TGTGCCAGTAGTACAGGGGAGAGCACAGATACGCAGTATTTT	CASSTGESTDTQYF
once	15	TRBV2	TRBJ2-2	TRBD1	TGTGCCAGCAGAGTCGGGACAGGGGTTACCGGGGAGCTGTTTTTT	CASRVGTGVTGELFF
-	14	TRBV3-1/TRBV3-2	TRBJ1-2	-	TGTGCCAGCAGCCTAAGGAGTCAGAACTATGGCTACACCTTC	CASSLRSQNYGYTF
-	14	TRBV9	TRBJ2-7	-	TGTGCCAGCAGCGTAGGTAGCGGTCCGTACGAGCAGTACTTC	CASSVGSGPYEQYF
-	13	TRBV5-1	TRBJ1-1	TRBD1	TGCGCCAGCAGCGCACAGGGGCACACTGAAGCTTTCTTT	CASSAQGHTEAFF
-	19	TRBV4-1	TRBJ2-2	TRBD2	TGCGCCAGCAGCCAAGAGACCCTTGGACTAGCGGGACAAACCGGGGAGCTGTTTTTT	CASSQETLGLAGQTGELFF
-	16	TRBV24-1	TRBJ2-1	TRBD2	TGTGCCACCAGTGATGGGGGACTAGCGGGGCCTAATGAGCAGTTCTTC	CATSDGGLAGPNEQFF
-	15	TRBV9	TRBJ2-2	TRBD2	TGTGCCAGCAGCACCACTAGCGGGAGAACGGGGGAGCTGTTTTTT	CASSTTSGRTGELFF
-	15	TRBV7-8	TRBJ2-1	-	TGTGCCAGTAGAAGAAAAGGGGCAGGGGTCAATGAGCAGTTCTTC	CASRRKGAGVNEQFF
-	14	TRBV3-1/TRBV3-2	TRBJ1-1	TRBD1	TGTGCCAGCAGCTGGGGACAGATGAACACTGAAGCTTTCTTT	CASSWGQMNTEAFF
-	14	TRBV7-2	TRBJ1-2	TRBD1	TGTGCCAGCAGCTTCCGGGACAGTTCCTATGGCTACACCTTC	CASSFRDSSYGYTF
-	18	TRBV23-1	TRBJ2-2	-	TGCGCCAGCAGTAAAATCCCGAGGGAGGACCCGGACACCGGGGAGCTGTTTTTT	CASSKIPREDPDTGELFF